A single sample gave rise to the 22 T cell receptor beta chains below, sequenced in a study of molecular identifiers for immune sequencing clone quantification. TCRdb reprocessed the PCR reads via MiXCR and lists one record per CDR3 protein. Of hundreds of thousands of distinct CDR3 sequences listed, 25% are singletons. The material sequenced was naive CD8+ T cells from blood, with Jurkat cell RNA spiked in. Subset defined: FACS-sorted CD8+CD4-CCR7+CD45RA+ naive T cells. The receptors shown here come from a human donor in good health. Some libraries in this study had Jurkat cell RNA spiked in.

The chain couples TRBV27 to TRBJ1-1, with D hard to call. There are 15 residues in the CDR3. Trimming pared 0 bases from V and 1 base from J, leaving 9 bases between. Germline loops: CDR1 MNHEY, CDR2 SMNVEV (reference sequence). CDR3 bases: TGTGCCAGCAGTTTATCCAGCAGGTCGAACACTGAAGCTTTCTTT. It specifies CASSLSSRSNTEAFF.

This clonotype was recorded many times. J is TRBJ1-1 and V is TRBV4-1, with 9 positions matching TRBD1. The germline gives CDR1 MGHRA, CDR2 YSYEKL. This CDR3 has 15 amino acids. V trimming: 2 bases; J trimming: 4 bases; junction bases outside the gene matches: 5. The CDR3 protein is CASSQSGTGTTEAFF. CDR3 coding DNA: TGCGCCAGCAGCCAATCCGGGACAGGGACCACTGAAGCTTTCTTT.

This clonotype was observed at least ten times. V gene TRBV19 combines with J gene TRBJ1-1; TRBD1 matches at 8 bases. Trimming cost V 3 bases and J 3 bases; bases outside gene matches: 12. The CDR3 loop spans 17 amino acids. Germline CDR1 LNHDA, CDR2 SQIVND (reference sequence). For the CDR3, the DNA is TGTGCCAGTAGTATTTCCGGGACAGGTACTTTTCACACTGAAGCTTTCTTT. Translation gives CASSISGTGTFHTEAFF.

This clonotype has at least ten counts. This chain uses TRBV20-1 with TRBJ2-3; D is perhaps TRBD1 (6 bases). Between the trimmed V and J ends, which lost 0 bases and 7 bases, there was a span of 17 bases. Germline values: CDR1 DFQATT, CDR2 SNEGSKA (reference sequence). This CDR3 region has 15 residues. The CDR3 DNA follows: TGCAGTGCTAGAGATCTGGGGGCTAGCTTACATACGCAGTATTTT. This codes for CSARDLGASLHTQYF.

Of note for this clonotype: This could be a read error, since a much larger clone is one nucleotide away. It is likely a read error, because the conserved phenylalanine at the end of the CDR3 is missing. The genes are TRBV7-2 and TRBJ2-7, with 11 bases identical to TRBD1. In germline, CDR1 is SGHTA, CDR2 FQGNSA. There are 15 residues in the CDR3. J was trimmed by 2 bases and V by 4 bases; bases with no gene match: 4. CDR3 DNA sequence: TGTGCCAGCAGCTCGGGACAGGGGGTCGCCTACGAGCAGTACATC. Amino acid sequence: CASSSGQGVAYEQYI.

This sequence joins TRBV6-5 and TRBJ1-1; D might be TRBD1 (5 bases). Germline V gene lookup returns CDR1 MNHEY and CDR2 SVGAGI. This CDR3 is built from 13 residues. Trimming left V 0 bases short and J 11 bases short, with 13 bases between. In nucleotides, the CDR3 is TGTGCCAGCAGTTACTCTCAAGGGACGCGGGCTTTCTTT. Protein: CASSYSQGTRAFF.

This clonotype came up many times. This chain connects TRBV2 to TRBJ1-1; TRBD1 is a possible D gene (6 bases). The CDR3 sequence is 16 residues long. The germline gives CDR1 SNHLY, CDR2 FYNNEI. The CDR3 DNA reads as TGTGTATCCCCGAAGATGGACAGAACCATGAACACTGAAGCTTTCTTT. Amino acid sequence: CVSPKMDRTMNTEAFF.

The chain carries TRBV30 and TRBJ1-2; D unclear. The germline V gene has CDR1 GTSNPN and CDR2 SVGIG (reference sequence). The CDR3 runs to 11 residues. The V gene lost 2 bases and the J gene lost 4 bases, with 5 bases spanning the gap. CDR3 loop: CAWSLAYGYTF. For the CDR3, the DNA is TGTGCCTGGAGTTTGGCCTATGGCTACACCTTC.

This clonotype was picked up many times. V is TRBV4-1 and J is TRBJ1-2, with 8 bases identical to TRBD1. Trimming cost V 1 base and J 1 base; bases outside gene matches: 5. Germline lookup yields CDR1 MGHRA and CDR2 YSYEKL. The CDR3 has 16 amino acids. The CDR3 sequence is CASSQGRGLGNYGYTF. As DNA, the CDR3 is TGCGCCAGCAGCCAAGGCAGGGGGCTGGGTAACTATGGCTACACCTTC.

This clonotype was observed a few times. V gene TRBV9 combines with J gene TRBJ2-7; D gene unclear. Germline loops: CDR1 SGDLS, CDR2 YYNGEE. Trimming pared 3 bases from V and 2 bases from J, leaving 15 bases between. The CDR3 runs to 15 residues. The CDR3 reads CASSASWVPTYEQYF. CDR3 sequence (DNA): TGTGCCAGCAGCGCATCCTGGGTACCTACCTACGAGCAGTACTTC.

This clonotype was counted a few times. The CDR3 is CASSLKFYSEQYF. CDR3 DNA sequence: TGTGCCAGCAGCTTAAAATTCTACAGCGAGCAGTACTTC. The V gene is TRBV7-2, the J gene TRBJ2-7; D remains unclear. The CDR3 covers 13 residues. Looked up from germline, CDR1 is SGHTA and CDR2 is FQGNSA. Trimming removed 2 bases from V and 6 bases from J, with 11 bases in between.

The chain uses TRBV19 and TRBJ2-7; D possibly corresponds to TRBD2 (5 bases). V was shortened by 4 bases and J by 2 bases, with 18 bases between the two germline ends. Looked up from germline, CDR1 is LNHDA and CDR2 is SQIVND (reference sequence). The CDR3 sequence is 16 residues long. CDR3 residues: CASSNQASGSTYEQYF. CDR3 in DNA: TGTGCCAGTAGTAATCAGGCCAGCGGATCTACCTACGAGCAGTACTTC.

As regards this clonotype: A much larger clone lies one base from this, so it may be a read error. The rearrangement joins TRBV4-2 to TRBJ1-1; 7 nucleotides align to TRBD1. This CDR3 comprises 15 residues. The germline V gene has CDR1 LGHNA and CDR2 YNFKEQ. CDR3 in amino acids: CVSSQTTGLVTEAFF. CDR3 DNA: TGTGTCAGCAGCCAGACGACAGGGTTGGTCACTGAAGCTTTCTTT.

V usage is TRBV4-2 and J usage is TRBJ1-1, with D hard to call. V was clipped by 1 base and J by 8 bases, with 8 bases between them. There are 12 residues in the CDR3. In germline, CDR1 is LGHNA, CDR2 YNFKEQ. The DNA for the CDR3 is TGTGCCAGCAGCCAAGTGCTGGGGGAAGCTTTCTTT. Its translation: CASSQVLGEAFF.

The V and J genes are TRBV7-3 and TRBJ2-5; D perhaps matches TRBD1 (6 bases). Germline V lookup: CDR1 SGHTA, CDR2 FQGTGA. V shed 3 bases and J shed 4 bases, with 18 bases lying between them. The CDR3 totals 16 residues. The CDR3 spells CASSFRGRGMVETQYF. CDR3 bases: TGTGCCAGCAGCTTCCGGGGCAGGGGCATGGTAGAGACCCAGTACTTC.

This clonotype was seen a handful of times. The chain joins TRBV6-2 or TRBV6-3 to TRBJ2-1, with D tentatively TRBD1 or TRBD2 (6 bases each). The V gene's germline CDR1 is MNHEY and CDR2 SVGEGT. The CDR3 runs to 16 residues. Trimming cost V 2 bases and J 5 bases, with 16 bases left between them. The CDR3 coding sequence is TGTGCCAGCAGTTACATTGCGGGGACAAAGAACAATGAGCAGTTCTTC. This sequence encodes CASSYIAGTKNNEQFF.

This clonotype occurred a few times. The chain recombines TRBV7-9 with TRBJ2-5; 13 bases map to TRBD2. CDR1 is SEHNR and CDR2 is FQNEAQ in the germline V gene (reference sequence). The length of the CDR3 is 18 residues. The J segment lost 1 base and the V segment lost 1 base, leaving 6 bases of the junction unmatched. CDR3 bases: TGTGCCAGCAGCTTAGTTGTCCGGACTAGCGGGGGCCAAGAGACCCAGTACTTC. Residues: CASSLVVRTSGGQETQYF. The whole variable domain, remainder taken from reference TRBV7-9 and TRBJ2-5, is DTGVSQNPRHKITKRGQNVTFRCDPISEHNRLYWYRQTLGQGPEFLTYFQNEAQLEKSRLLSDRFSAERPKGSFSTLEIQRTEQGDSAMYLCASSLVVRTSGGQETQYFGPGTRLLVL.

A remark on this clonotype: A read error may produce the germline difference seen at one junction end. The rearrangement joins TRBV5-6 to TRBJ2-1, with a tentative D call TRBD2 (5 bases). CDR1 is SGHDT and CDR2 is YYEEEE in the germline V gene. The CDR3 is made up of 15 amino acids. The CDR3: CASSLVTRGRSEQFF. The CDR3 region has the DNA TGTGCGAGCAGCTTGGTGACGAGAGGGCGCTCTGAGCAGTTCTTC. Full variable domain (rest looked up from reference TRBV5-6 and TRBJ2-1): DAGVTQSPTHLIKTRGQQVTLRCSPKSGHDTVSWYQQALGQGPQFIFQYYEEEERQRGNFPDRFSGHQFPNYSSELNVNALLLGDSALYLCASSLVTRGRSEQFFGPGTRLTVL.

This clonotype was seen a handful of times. The CDR3 DNA sequence: TGTGCCAGCAGCGTAGGTGGAGGAAATCTGGATACGCAGTATTTT. Translated: CASSVGGGNLDTQYF. This chain links TRBV9 with TRBJ2-3, with D perhaps matching TRBD2 (5 bases). The germline V gene encodes CDR1 SGDLS and CDR2 YYNGEE. This CDR3 is built from 15 residues. V was pared by 0 bases and J by 6 bases, with 14 bases between.

Concerning this clonotype: This sequence may be a read error, since a much larger clone differs from it by one base. The chain combines TRBV2 with TRBJ1-1; 8 bases map to TRBD1. Trimming removed 9 bases from V and 4 bases from J; junction bases left unmatched: 7. Germline assignment: CDR1 SNHLY and CDR2 FYNNEI. This CDR3 is built from 13 residues. CDR3 coding DNA: TGTGCCAGAGGACAGGGATCAAGCACTGAAGCTTTCTTT. Amino acids: CARGQGSSTEAFF.

Comment on this clonotype: This clone may be a read error of a much larger clone one base away. CDR3 loop: CAAETSVADTQYF. CDR3 DNA sequence: TGTGCCGCCGAGACTAGCGTAGCAGATACGCAGTATTTT. The chain links TRBV10-3 to TRBJ2-3; 8 nucleotides line up with TRBD2. The J segment lost 4 bases and the V segment lost 11 bases, leaving 8 bases of the junction unmatched. The CDR3 extends over 13 amino acids. CDR1 ENHRY and CDR2 SYGVKD come from the germline V gene.

CDR3 DNA sequence: TGTGCCAGTAGTATGACAGGTTGGTCCTATCAGCCCCAGCATTTT. Protein sequence: CASSMTGWSYQPQHF. This rearrangement joins TRBV19 to TRBJ1-5, with D possibly being TRBD1 (6 bases). This CDR3 has 15 residues. V was shortened by 3 bases and J by 5 bases, with 14 bases between the two germline ends. The germline gives CDR1 LNHDA, CDR2 SQIVND (reference sequence). The complete variable domain, with remaining parts taken from reference TRBV19 and TRBJ1-5, reads DGGITQSPKYLFRKEGQNVTLSCEQNLNHDAMYWYRQDPGQGLRLIYYSQIVNDFQKGDIAEGYSVSREKKESFPLTVTSAQKNPTAFYLCASSMTGWSYQPQHFGDGTRLSIL.